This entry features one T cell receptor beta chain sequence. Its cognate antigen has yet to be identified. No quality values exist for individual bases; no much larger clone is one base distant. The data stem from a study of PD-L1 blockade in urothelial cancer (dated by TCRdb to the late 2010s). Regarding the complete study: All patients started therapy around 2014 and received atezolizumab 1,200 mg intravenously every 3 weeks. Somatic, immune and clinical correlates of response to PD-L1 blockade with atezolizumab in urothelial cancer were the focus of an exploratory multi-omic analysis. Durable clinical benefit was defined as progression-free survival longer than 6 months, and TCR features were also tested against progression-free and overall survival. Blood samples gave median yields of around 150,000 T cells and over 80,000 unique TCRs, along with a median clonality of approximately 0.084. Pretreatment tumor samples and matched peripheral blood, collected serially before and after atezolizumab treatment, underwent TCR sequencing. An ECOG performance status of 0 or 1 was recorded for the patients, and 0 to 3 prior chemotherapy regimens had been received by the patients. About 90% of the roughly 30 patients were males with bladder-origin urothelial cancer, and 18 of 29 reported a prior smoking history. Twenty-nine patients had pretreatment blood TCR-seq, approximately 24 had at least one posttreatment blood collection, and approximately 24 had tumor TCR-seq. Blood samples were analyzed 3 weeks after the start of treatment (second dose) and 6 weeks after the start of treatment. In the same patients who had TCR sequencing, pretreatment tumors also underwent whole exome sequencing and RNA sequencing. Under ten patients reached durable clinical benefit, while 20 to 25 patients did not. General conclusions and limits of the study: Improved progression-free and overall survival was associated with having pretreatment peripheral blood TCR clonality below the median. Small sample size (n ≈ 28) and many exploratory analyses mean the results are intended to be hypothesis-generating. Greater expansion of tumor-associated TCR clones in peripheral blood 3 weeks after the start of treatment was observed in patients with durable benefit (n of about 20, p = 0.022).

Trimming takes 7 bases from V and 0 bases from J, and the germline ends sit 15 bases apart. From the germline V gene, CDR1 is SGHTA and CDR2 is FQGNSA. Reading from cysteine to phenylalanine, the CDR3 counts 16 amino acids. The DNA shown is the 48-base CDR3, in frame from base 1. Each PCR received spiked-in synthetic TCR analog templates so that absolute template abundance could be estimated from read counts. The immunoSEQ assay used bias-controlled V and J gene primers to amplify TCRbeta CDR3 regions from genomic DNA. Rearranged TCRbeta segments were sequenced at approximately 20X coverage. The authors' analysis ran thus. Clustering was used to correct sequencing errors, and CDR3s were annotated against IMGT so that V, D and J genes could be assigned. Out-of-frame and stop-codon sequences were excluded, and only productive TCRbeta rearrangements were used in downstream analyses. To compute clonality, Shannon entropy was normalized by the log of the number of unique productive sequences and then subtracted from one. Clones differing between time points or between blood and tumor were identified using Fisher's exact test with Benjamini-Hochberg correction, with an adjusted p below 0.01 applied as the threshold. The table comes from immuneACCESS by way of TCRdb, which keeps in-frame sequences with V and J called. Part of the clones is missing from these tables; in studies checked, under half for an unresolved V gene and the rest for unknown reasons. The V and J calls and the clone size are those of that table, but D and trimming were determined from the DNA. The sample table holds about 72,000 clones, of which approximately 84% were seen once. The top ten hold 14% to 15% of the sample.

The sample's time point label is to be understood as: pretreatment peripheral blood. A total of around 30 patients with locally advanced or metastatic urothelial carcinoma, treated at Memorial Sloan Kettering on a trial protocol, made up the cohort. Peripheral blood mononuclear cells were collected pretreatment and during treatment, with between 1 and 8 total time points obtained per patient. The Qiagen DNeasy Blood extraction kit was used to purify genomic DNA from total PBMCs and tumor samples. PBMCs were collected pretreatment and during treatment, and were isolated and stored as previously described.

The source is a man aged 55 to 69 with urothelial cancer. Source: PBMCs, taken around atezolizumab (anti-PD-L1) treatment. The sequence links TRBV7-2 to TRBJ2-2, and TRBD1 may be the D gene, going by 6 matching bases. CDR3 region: CASTLQGRANTGELFF. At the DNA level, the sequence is TGTGCCAGCACCCTTCAGGGGCGCGCGAACACCGGGGAGCTGTTTTTT.